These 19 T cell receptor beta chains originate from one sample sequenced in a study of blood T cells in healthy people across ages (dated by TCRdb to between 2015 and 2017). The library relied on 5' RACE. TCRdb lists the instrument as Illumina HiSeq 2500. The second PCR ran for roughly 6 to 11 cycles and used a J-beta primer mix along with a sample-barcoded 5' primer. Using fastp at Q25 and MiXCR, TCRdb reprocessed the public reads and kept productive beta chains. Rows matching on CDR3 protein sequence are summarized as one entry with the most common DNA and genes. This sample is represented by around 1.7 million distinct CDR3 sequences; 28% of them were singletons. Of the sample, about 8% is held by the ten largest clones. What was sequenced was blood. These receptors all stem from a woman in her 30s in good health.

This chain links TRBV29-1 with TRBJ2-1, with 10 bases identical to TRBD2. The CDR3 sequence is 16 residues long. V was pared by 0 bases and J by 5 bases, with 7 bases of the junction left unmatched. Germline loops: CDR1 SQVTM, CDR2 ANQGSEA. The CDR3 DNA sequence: TGCAGCGTTGAAGATTGGCTAGCGGGGGTTAACAATGAGCAGTTCTTC. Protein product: CSVEDWLAGVNNEQFF.

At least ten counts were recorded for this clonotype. CDR3 region: CASSQDASRVETQYF. The CDR3 DNA reads TGTGCCAGCAGCCAAGATGCGTCCCGAGTGGAGACCCAGTACTTC. The chain carries TRBV3-1 and TRBJ2-5; no clear D. The V gene's germline CDR1 is LGHDT and CDR2 YNNKEL (reference sequence). Deletions cut 0 bases from V and 5 bases from J, with 13 bases between. The CDR3 is 15 residues long.

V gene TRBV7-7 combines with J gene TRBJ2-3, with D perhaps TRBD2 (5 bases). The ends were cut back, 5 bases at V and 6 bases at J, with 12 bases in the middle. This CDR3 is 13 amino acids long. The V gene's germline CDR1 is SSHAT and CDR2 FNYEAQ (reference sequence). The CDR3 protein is CASSLGEFDTQYF. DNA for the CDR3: TGTGCCAGCAGCCTTGGGGAGTTTGATACGCAGTATTTT.

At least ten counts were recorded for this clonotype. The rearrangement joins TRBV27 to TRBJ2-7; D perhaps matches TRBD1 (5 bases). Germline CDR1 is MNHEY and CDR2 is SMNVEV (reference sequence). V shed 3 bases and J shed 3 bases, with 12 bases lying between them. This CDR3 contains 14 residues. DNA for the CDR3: TGTGCCAGCAGTTTTCGACAGAGGATCTACGAGCAGTACTTC. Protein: CASSFRQRIYEQYF.

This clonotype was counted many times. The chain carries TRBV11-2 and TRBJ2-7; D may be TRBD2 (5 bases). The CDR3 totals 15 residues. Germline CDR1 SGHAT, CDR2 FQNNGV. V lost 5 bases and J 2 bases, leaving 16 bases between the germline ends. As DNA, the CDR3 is TGTGCCAGCAGCCCAGAGGCTAGCAGGACCTACGAGCAGTACTTC. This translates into CASSPEASRTYEQYF.

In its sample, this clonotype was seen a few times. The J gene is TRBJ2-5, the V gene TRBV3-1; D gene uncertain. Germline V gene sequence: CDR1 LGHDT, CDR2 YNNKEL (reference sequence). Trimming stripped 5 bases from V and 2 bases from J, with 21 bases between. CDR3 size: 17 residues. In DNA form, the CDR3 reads TGTGCCAGCAGCTCCCGAGACCCTAGGTTGAGGCAAGAGACCCAGTACTTC. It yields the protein CASSSRDPRLRQETQYF.

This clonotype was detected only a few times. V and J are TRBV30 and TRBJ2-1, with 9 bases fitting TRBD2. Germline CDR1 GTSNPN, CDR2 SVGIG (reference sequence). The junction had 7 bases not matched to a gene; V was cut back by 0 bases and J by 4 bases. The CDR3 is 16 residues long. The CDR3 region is CAWSVAGGPGYNEQFF. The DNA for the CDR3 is TGTGCCTGGAGTGTAGCGGGAGGACCAGGTTACAATGAGCAGTTCTTC.

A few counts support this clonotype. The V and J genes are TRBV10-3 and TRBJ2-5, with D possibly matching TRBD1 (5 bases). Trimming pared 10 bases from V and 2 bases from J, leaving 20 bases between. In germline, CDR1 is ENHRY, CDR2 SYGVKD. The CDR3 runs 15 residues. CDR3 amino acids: CAKALGWGLQETQYF. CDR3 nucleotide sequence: TGTGCCAAGGCTTTGGGGTGGGGCCTTCAAGAGACCCAGTACTTC.

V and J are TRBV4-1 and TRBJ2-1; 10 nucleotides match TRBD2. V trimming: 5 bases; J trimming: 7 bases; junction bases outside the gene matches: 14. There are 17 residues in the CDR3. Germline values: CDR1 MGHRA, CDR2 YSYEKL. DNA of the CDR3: TGCGCCAGCAGCTCAAGCCCAGCGGGAGGGCCTCTTAATGAGCAGTTCTTC. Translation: CASSSSPAGGPLNEQFF.

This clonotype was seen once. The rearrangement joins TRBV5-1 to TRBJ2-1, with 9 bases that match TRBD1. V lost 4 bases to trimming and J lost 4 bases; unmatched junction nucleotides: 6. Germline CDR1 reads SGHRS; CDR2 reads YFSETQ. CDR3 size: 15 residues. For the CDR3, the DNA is TGCGCCAGCAGCCCCCGGGACAGGGAGTACAATGAGCAGTTCTTC. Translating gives CASSPRDREYNEQFF.

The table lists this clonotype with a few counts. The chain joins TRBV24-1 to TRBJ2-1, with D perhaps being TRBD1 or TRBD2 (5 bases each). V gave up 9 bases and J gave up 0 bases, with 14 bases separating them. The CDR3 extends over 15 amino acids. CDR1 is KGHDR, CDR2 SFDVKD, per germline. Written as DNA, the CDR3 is TGTGCCACCTCCGCCGGGACCTCCTCCTACAATGAGCAGTTCTTC. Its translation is CATSAGTSSYNEQFF.

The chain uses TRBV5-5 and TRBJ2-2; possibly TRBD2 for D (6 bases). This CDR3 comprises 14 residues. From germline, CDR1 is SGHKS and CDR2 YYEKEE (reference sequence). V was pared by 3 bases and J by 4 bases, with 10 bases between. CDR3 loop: CASSWAGTTGELFF. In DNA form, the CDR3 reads TGTGCCAGCAGCTGGGCGGGGACCACCGGGGAGCTGTTTTTT.

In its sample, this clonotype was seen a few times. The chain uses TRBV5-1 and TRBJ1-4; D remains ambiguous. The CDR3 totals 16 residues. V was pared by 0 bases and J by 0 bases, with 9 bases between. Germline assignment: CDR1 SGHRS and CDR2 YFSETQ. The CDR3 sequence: CASSLDRRSTNEKLFF. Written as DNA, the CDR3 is TGCGCCAGCAGCTTGGATAGGCGATCAACTAATGAAAAACTGTTTTTT.

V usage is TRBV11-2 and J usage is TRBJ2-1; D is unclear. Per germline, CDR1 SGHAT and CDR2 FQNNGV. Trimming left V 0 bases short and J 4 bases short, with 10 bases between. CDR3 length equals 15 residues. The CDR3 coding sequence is TGTGCCAGCAGCTTAGAACGGCTCGGGTACAATGAGCAGTTCTTC. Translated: CASSLERLGYNEQFF.

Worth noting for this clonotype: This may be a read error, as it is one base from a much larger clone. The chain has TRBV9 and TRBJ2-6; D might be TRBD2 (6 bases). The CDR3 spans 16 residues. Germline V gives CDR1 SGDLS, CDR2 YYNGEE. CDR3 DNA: TGTGCCGGCAGCGCCACCAGGGAGGCTGGGGCCAACGTCCTGACTTTC. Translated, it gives CAGSATREAGANVLTF. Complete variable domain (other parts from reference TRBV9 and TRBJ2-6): DSGVTQTPKHLITATGQRVTLRCSPRSGDLSVYWYQQSLDQGLQFLIQYYNGEERAKGNILERFSAQQFPDLHSELNLSSLELGDSALYFCAGSATREAGANVLTFGAGSRLTVL.

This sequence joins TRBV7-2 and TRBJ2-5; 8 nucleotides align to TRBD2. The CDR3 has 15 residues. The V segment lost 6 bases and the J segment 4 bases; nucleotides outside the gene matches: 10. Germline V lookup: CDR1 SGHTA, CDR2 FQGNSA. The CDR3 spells CASSPWSGRGETQYF. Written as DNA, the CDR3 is TGTGCCAGCAGTCCGTGGAGCGGGAGAGGAGAGACCCAGTACTTC.

The CDR3 DNA follows: TGTGCCAGCAGGCTAGCGGGAAACAATGAGCAGTTCTTC. This codes for CASRLAGNNEQFF. The chain employs TRBV7-9 and TRBJ2-1; 9 bases agree with TRBD2. CDR3 length: 13 amino acids. Germline CDR1 SEHNR, CDR2 FQNEAQ (reference sequence). The V segment lost 6 bases and the J segment 5 bases; nucleotides outside the gene matches: 2.

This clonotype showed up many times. The CDR3 DNA follows: TGTGCCAGCAGACCGACTAGCGGCAATGAGCAGTTCTTC. This codes for CASRPTSGNEQFF. The genes are TRBV6-2 or TRBV6-3 and TRBJ2-1; TRBD2 agrees at 9 bases. CDR1 is MNHEY and CDR2 is SVGEGT in the germline V gene. The V segment lost 6 bases and the J segment 6 bases; nucleotides outside the gene matches: 3. The CDR3 has 13 amino acids.

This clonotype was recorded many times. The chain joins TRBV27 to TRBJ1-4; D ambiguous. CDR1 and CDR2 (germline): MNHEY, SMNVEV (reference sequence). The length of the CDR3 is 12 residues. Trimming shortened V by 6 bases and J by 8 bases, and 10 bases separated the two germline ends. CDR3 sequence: CASSPETEKLFF. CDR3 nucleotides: TGTGCCAGCAGCCCGGAGACCGAAAAACTGTTTTTT.